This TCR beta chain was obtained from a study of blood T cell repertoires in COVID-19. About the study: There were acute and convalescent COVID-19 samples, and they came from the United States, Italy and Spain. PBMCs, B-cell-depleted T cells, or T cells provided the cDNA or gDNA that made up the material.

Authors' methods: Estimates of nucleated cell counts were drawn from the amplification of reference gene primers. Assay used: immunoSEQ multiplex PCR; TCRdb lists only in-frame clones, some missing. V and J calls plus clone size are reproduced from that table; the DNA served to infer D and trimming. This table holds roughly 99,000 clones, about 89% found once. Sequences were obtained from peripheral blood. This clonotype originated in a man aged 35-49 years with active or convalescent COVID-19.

CDR3 nucleotide sequence: TGCGCCAGCAGTGATCAACAGGGGGCCGGCAATCAGCCCCAGCATTTT. The encoded protein is CASSDQQGAGNQPQHF. The rearrangement uses TRBV10-2 and TRBJ1-5; 9 bases agree with TRBD1. This CDR3 is 16 amino acids long. CDR1 and CDR2 (germline): WSHSY, SAAADI. Trimming removed 3 bases from V and 2 bases from J; junction bases left unmatched: 5.